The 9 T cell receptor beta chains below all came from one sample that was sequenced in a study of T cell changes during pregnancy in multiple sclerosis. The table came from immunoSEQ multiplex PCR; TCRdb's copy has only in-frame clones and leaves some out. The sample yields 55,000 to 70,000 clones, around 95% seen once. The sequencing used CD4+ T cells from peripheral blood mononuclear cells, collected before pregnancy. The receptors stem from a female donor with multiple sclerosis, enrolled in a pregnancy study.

CDR3 DNA: TGCAGCGTTCGACAGGGGGGCGGAAACACCATATATTTT. It codes for CSVRQGGGNTIYF. The V call is TRBV29-1, the J call TRBJ1-3; the match to TRBD1 covers 9 bases. The CDR3 length is 13 residues. Per the germline V gene, CDR1 is SQVTM and CDR2 is ANQGSEA. Trimming at V came to 5 bases and at J to 4 bases, leaving 3 bases not matched to a gene.

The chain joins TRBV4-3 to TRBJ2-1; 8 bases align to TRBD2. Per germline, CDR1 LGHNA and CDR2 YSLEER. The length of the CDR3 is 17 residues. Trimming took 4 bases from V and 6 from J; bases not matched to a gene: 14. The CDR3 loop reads CASSRGYEAGESNEQFF. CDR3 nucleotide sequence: TGCGCCAGCAGCCGCGGCTACGAAGCGGGAGAGAGCAATGAGCAGTTCTTC.

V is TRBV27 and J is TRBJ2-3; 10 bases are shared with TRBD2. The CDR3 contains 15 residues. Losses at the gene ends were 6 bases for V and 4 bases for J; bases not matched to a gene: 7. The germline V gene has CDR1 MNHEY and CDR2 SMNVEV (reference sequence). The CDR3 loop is CASSPTGTSADTQYF. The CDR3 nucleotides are TGTGCCAGCAGCCCGACCGGGACTAGCGCAGATACGCAGTATTTT.

The CDR3 region has the DNA TGTGCCTGGAACAGGGCTAGCGGGAGGACAATTTCCTACGAGCAGTACTTC. It specifies CAWNRASGRTISYEQYF. The chain uses TRBV30 and TRBJ2-7, with TRBD2 matching over 11 bases. Germline CDR1 is GTSNPN and CDR2 is SVGIG (reference sequence). The CDR3 spans 17 residues. V gave up 4 bases and J gave up 1 base; unmatched junction bases: 12.

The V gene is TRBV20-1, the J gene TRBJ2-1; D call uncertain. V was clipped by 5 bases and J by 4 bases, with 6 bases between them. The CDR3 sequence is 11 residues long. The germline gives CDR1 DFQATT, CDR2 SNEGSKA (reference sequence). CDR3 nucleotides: TGCAGTGCTCACTTGTACAATGAGCAGTTCTTC. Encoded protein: CSAHLYNEQFF.

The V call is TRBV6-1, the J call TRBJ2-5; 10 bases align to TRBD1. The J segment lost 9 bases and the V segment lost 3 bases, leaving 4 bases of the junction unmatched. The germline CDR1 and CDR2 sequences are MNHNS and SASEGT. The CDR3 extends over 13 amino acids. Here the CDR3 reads CASSERDRGAQYF. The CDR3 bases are TGTGCCAGCAGTGAGCGGGACAGGGGCGCCCAGTACTTC.

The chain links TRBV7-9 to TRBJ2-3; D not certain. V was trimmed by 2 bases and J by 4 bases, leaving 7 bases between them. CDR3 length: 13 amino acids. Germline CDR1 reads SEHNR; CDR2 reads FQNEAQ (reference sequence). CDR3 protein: CASSLSNADTQYF. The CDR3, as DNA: TGTGCCAGCAGCTTATCTAACGCAGATACGCAGTATTTT.

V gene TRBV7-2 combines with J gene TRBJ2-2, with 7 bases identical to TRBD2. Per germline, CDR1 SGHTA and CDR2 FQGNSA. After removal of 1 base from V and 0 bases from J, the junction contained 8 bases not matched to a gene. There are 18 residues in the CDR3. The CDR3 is CASSLDLFLAANTGELFF. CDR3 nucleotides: TGTGCCAGCAGCTTAGACCTCTTCCTAGCGGCGAACACCGGGGAGCTGTTTTTT. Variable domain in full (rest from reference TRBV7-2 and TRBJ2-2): GAGVSQSPSNKVTEKGKDVELRCDPISGHTALYWYRQSLGQGLEFLIYFQGNSAPDKSGLPSDRFSAERTGGSVSTLTIQRTQQEDSAVYLCASSLDLFLAANTGELFFGEGSRLTVL.

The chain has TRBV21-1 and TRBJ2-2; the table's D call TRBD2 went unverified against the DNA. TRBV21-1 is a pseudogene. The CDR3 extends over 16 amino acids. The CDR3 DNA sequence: TGTGCCAGCAGCAAAGGTAGACTAGTTGCCACCGGGGAGCTGTTTTTT. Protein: CASSKGRLVATGELFF.